This T cell receptor (beta chain) stems from a study of human T cells and chemical hapten exposure. TCRdb redid the calling of the RACE reads with MiXCR, one entry per CDR3 protein. The table shows about 190,000 distinct CDR3 sequences, with around a quarter occurring only once. Regarding time point: patch test 3, about 24 weeks after DPC sensitization. Stated treatment: therapeutic diphenylcyclopropenone sensitization with weekly scalp DPC. The CDR3 spans 15 residues. V gave up 0 bases and J gave up 1 base, with 8 bases separating them. This clonotype has at least ten counts. The TCR comes from a woman between 40 and 50 years old with alopecia areata. Some clones in this sample may be carry-over from other donors' samples. The sequencing here drew on whole blood, taken in connection with sensitization to the hapten diphenylcyclopropenone (DPC). The V gene is TRBV23-1, the J gene TRBJ2-3, with D maybe TRBD1 (5 bases). TRBV23-1 carries the ORF label, with uncertain function. CDR3 sequence (DNA): TGCGCCAGCAGTCAATCATTCAGGGGCACAGATACGCAGTATTTT. This gives the protein CASSQSFRGTDTQYF.